This T cell receptor beta chain was sequenced during a study of shared clonotypes between healthy human individuals. The assay was carried out at the deep level. Using around 180 ng DNA, 30,000 or so T cell genomes, the sorted-subset replicate PCRs were run. Profiling relied on immunoSEQ multiplex PCR, and the TCRdb table lists in-frame clones only, not all of them. The repertoire holds about 1.5 million clones, with 95% to 99% as singletons. In germline, CDR1 is SGDLS, CDR2 YYNGEE. The CDR3 sequence is 14 residues long. Trimming pared 5 bases from V and 2 bases from J, leaving 11 bases between. The chain couples TRBV9 to TRBJ2-1; D is perhaps TRBD1 (5 bases). This clonotype originated in a man younger than 40 in good health. Sequencing input: naive CD4+ T cells sorted from blood. Subset noted: CD45RA+ positively selected. CDR3 nucleotides: TGTGCCAGCAGTCCGAGACAGACCTACAATGAGCAGTTCTTC. Translation: CASSPRQTYNEQFF.